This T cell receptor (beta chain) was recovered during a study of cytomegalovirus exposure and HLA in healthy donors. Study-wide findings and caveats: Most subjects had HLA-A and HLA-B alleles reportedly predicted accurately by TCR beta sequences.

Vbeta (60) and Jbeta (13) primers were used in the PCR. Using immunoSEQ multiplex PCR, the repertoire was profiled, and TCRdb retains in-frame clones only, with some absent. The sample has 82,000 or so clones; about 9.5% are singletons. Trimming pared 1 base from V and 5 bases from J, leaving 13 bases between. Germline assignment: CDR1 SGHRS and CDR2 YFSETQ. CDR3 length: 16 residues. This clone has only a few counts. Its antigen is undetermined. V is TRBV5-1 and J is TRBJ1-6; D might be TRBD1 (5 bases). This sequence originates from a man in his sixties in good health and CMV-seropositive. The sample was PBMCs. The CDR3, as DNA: TGCGCCAGCAGCTTGATCCCAGGGTCGGATAATTCACCCCTCCACTTT. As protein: CASSLIPGSDNSPLHF.